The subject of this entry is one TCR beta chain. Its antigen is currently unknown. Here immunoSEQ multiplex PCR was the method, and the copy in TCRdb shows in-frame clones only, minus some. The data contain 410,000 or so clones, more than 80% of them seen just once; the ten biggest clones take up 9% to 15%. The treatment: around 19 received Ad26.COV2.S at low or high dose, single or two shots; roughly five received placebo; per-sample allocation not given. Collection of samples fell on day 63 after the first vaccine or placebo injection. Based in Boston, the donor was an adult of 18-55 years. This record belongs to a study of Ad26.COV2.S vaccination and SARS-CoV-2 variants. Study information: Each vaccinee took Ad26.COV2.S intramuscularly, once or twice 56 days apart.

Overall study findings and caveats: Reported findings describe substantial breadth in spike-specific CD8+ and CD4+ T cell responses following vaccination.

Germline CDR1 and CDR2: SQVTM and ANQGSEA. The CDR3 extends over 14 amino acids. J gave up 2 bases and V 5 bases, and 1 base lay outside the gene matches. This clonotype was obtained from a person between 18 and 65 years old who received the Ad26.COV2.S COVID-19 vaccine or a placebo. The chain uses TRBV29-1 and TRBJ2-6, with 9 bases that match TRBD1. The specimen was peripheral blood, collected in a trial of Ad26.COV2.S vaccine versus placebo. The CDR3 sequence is CSVRDRAGANVLTF. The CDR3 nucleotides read TGCAGCGTTCGGGACAGGGCTGGGGCCAACGTCCTGACTTTC.